A selection of T cell receptor beta chains follows, all from one sample in a study of molecular identifiers for immune sequencing clone quantification. TCRdb re-analysed the PCR reads in MiXCR, keeping a single row per CDR3 protein. The data show more than 300,000 distinct CDR3 sequences, with around 21% seen just once and 0.75% to 0.85% held by the top ten. Input material: naive CD8+ T cells from blood, with Jurkat cell RNA spiked in. The receptor set was obtained from a human donor in good health. Some libraries in this study had Jurkat cell RNA spiked in. CDR3s include the opening cysteine and the closing phenylalanine or tryptophan. A D gene is named only where the DNA matches it firmly. The size of a clone is reported for some rows only, either as once, few or many, or as a class for expanded clones.

j_gene | v_gene | abundance | d_gene | CDR3aa | CDR3nt
TRBJ2-3 | TRBV5-1 | many | NA | CASSLSIKGTQYF | TGCGCCAGCAGCTTGTCTATAAAGGGGACGCAGTATTTT
TRBJ2-7 | TRBV27 | NA | NA | CASSLQLAYEQYF | TGTGCCAGCAGTTTACAGTTAGCCTACGAGCAGTACTTC
TRBJ1-1 | TRBV30 | many | NA | CAWVGGMNTEAFF | TGTGCCTGGGTGGGGGGAATGAACACTGAAGCTTTCTTT
TRBJ2-7 | TRBV7-9 | few | NA | CASSTTDPRDYEQYF | TGTGCCAGCAGCACAACAGACCCCCGAGACTACGAGCAGTACTTC
TRBJ1-1 | TRBV6-2/TRBV6-3 | few | TRBD1 | CASINPPWDRGNTEAFF | TGTGCCAGCATCAACCCTCCCTGGGACAGGGGGAACACTGAAGCTTTCTTT
TRBJ2-1 | TRBV2 | many | TRBD2 | CASSEDALAGPYNEQFF | TGTGCCAGCAGTGAAGACGCACTAGCGGGCCCTTACAATGAGCAGTTCTTC
TRBJ2-4 | TRBV5-8 | many | TRBD2 | CASSLDLAGLIAKNIQYF | TGTGCCAGCAGCCTCGACTTAGCGGGGTTGATAGCCAAAAACATTCAGTACTTC
TRBJ2-3 | TRBV12-3/TRBV12-4 | few | NA | CASREMGGTDTQYF | TGTGCCAGCAGGGAGATGGGAGGCACAGATACGCAGTATTTT
TRBJ2-3 | TRBV10-3 | few | NA | CAISDVISTDTQYF | TGTGCCATCAGTGACGTCATCAGCACAGATACGCAGTATTTT
TRBJ2-7 | TRBV4-2 | many | TRBD2 | CASSQGLAGQYEQYF | TGTGCCAGCAGCCAAGGACTAGCGGGACAATACGAGCAGTACTTC
TRBJ2-3 | TRBV7-8 | many | NA | CASSLPALSTDTQYF | TGTGCCAGCAGCCTCCCTGCCCTAAGCACAGATACGCAGTATTTT
TRBJ1-3 | TRBV7-9 | many | NA | CASSLEPRSSGNTIYF | TGTGCCAGCAGCTTAGAACCCCGTAGCTCTGGAAACACCATATATTTT
TRBJ1-5 | TRBV5-5 | many | NA | CASSHRTEDQPQHF | TGTGCCAGCAGCCATAGGACAGAGGATCAGCCCCAGCATTTT
TRBJ2-3 | TRBV5-4 | NA | NA | CASESWGTSTDTQYF | TGTGCCAGCGAGTCGTGGGGGACAAGCACAGATACGCAGTATTTT
TRBJ2-1 | TRBV19 | many | NA | CASSISTRSSYNEQFF | TGTGCCAGTAGTATCTCTACCCGAAGCTCCTACAATGAGCAGTTCTTC
TRBJ1-5 | TRBV7-9 | many | NA | CASGSLNQPQHF | TGTGCCAGCGGGAGCCTTAATCAGCCCCAGCATTTT
TRBJ2-7 | TRBV28 | many | TRBD1 | CASSLIAGTGSNYEQYF | TGTGCCAGCAGTTTAATAGCCGGGACAGGGAGCAATTACGAGCAGTACTTC
TRBJ1-5 | TRBV7-2 | many | TRBD1 | CASSLGFGTGEFGNQPQHF | TGTGCCAGCAGCTTAGGTTTCGGGACAGGGGAGTTCGGCAATCAGCCCCAGCATTTT
TRBJ2-5 | TRBV6-5 | few | NA | CASTGQGSPQETQYF | TGTGCCAGCACCGGCCAGGGAAGCCCACAAGAGACCCAGTACTTC
TRBJ1-1 | TRBV7-6 | many | NA | CASSSADGTNTEAFF | TGTGCCAGCAGCTCCGCGGACGGGACAAACACTGAAGCTTTCTTT
TRBJ2-5 | TRBV5-3 | NA | NA | CASSLDQQETQYF | TGTGCCAGCAGCTTGGATCAGCAAGAGACCCAGTACTTC
TRBJ1-1 | TRBV7-9 | many | NA | CASIPTGGSLGEAFF | TGTGCCAGCATCCCAACGGGAGGTTCTTTGGGTGAAGCTTTCTTT
TRBJ2-1 | TRBV7-8 | many | NA | CASSLGDNEQFF | TGTGCCAGCAGCTTAGGAGACAATGAGCAGTTCTTC
TRBJ2-6 | TRBV11-2 | NA | TRBD1 | CASSLGNRDRVKDLSGANVLTF | TGTGCCAGCAGCTTAGGAAACCGGGACAGGGTAAAGGATCTCTCTGGGGCCAACGTCCTGACTTTC
TRBJ1-5 | TRBV30 | many | TRBD1 | CAWSATGGGPQHF | TGTGCCTGGAGTGCGACAGGGGGAGGGCCCCAGCATTTT
TRBJ1-6 | TRBV6-5 | many | NA | CASSYQVPGPRVSPLHF | TGTGCCAGCAGTTACCAAGTCCCGGGACCGCGGGTCTCACCCCTCCACTTT
TRBJ2-2 | TRBV11-2 | many | NA | CASSLVWINTGELFF | TGTGCCAGCAGCTTAGTATGGATTAACACCGGGGAGCTGTTTTTT
TRBJ2-3 | TRBV6-5 | few | NA | CASSLDRTTDTQYF | TGTGCCAGCAGTCTAGACAGGACCACAGATACGCAGTATTTT
TRBJ2-7 | TRBV7-2 | many | NA | CASSFYRVTYEQYF | TGTGCCAGCAGCTTCTACAGGGTTACCTACGAGCAGTACTTC
TRBJ2-2 | TRBV6-5 | many | NA | CASSYGKNTGELFF | TGTGCCAGCAGTTACGGGAAGAACACCGGGGAGCTGTTTTTT
TRBJ2-7 | TRBV11-2 | NA | NA | CASSLDLVWGPGEQYF | TGTGCCAGCAGCTTAGATCTAGTTTGGGGACCCGGCGAGCAGTACTTC
TRBJ2-3 | TRBV7-6 | NA | TRBD2 | CASSLETSGLGPDTQYF | TGTGCCAGCAGCTTAGAGACTAGCGGGCTCGGCCCAGATACGCAGTATTTT
TRBJ2-3 | TRBV7-9 | NA | TRBD1 | CASNSRGYRGITSTDTQYF | TGTGCCAGCAACTCGCGAGGATACAGGGGAATAACTAGCACAGATACGCAGTATTTT
TRBJ2-7 | TRBV15 | many | TRBD1 | CATSRDTGGPEQYF | TGTGCCACCAGCAGAGATACAGGGGGCCCCGAGCAGTACTTC
TRBJ2-6 | TRBV7-3 | many | NA | CASSLRDGLSGANVLTF | TGTGCCAGCAGCCTCCGGGACGGACTCTCAGGGGCCAACGTCCTGACTTTC
TRBJ2-7 | TRBV4-1 | NA | TRBD1 | CASSPKDREYEQYF | TGCGCCAGCAGCCCGAAGGACAGGGAGTACGAGCAGTACTTC
TRBJ2-1 | TRBV7-2 | many | NA | CASSLLGGSYNEQFF | TGTGCCAGCAGCTTATTGGGGGGCAGTTACAATGAGCAGTTCTTC
TRBJ1-1 | TRBV27 | NA | NA | CASSPATDRENTEAFF | TGTGCCAGCAGTCCAGCCACGGACAGAGAGAACACTGAAGCTTTCTTT
TRBJ2-7 | TRBV20-1 | many | TRBD1 | CSARGTGIGLEQYF | TGCAGTGCTAGAGGGACAGGGATCGGTTTGGAGCAGTACTTC
TRBJ1-1 | TRBV7-8 | many | NA | CASSSAMARNTEAFF | TGTGCCAGCAGCTCCGCAATGGCCCGGAACACTGAAGCTTTCTTT
TRBJ1-5 | TRBV28 | NA | TRBD1 | CASSFGTGDQPQHF | TGTGCCAGCAGTTTCGGGACAGGCGATCAGCCCCAGCATTTT
TRBJ1-2 | TRBV12-3/TRBV12-4 | many | NA | CASSPNAGLYGYTF | TGTGCCAGCAGCCCAAATGCGGGGTTGTATGGCTACACCTTC